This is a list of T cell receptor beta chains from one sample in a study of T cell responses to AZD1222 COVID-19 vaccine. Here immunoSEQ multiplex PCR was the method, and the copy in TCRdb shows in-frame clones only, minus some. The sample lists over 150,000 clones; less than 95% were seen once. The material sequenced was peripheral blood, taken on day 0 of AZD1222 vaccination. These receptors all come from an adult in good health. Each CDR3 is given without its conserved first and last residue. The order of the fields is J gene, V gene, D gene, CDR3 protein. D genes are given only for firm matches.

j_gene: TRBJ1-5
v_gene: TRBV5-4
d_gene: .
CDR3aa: ASSLMGSPNQPQH

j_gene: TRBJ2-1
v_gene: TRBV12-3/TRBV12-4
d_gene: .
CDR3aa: ASGQTPYNEQF

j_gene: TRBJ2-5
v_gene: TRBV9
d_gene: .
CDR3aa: ASSPGEETQY

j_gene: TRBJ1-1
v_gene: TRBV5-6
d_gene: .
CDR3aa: ASSLRQGRGEAF

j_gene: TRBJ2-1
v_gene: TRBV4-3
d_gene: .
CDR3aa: ASSQERWDEQF

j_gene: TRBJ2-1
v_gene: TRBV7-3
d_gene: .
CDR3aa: ASSPHRAPGLEQF

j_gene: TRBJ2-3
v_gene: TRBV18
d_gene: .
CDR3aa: ASSPSTSRPDTQY

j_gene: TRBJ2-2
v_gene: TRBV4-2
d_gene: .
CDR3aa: ASSQDEAVETGELF

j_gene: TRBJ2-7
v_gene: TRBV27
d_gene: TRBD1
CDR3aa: ASSLDRVWNEQY

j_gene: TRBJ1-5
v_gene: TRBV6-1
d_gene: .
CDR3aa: ASSEGPGVGMQPQH

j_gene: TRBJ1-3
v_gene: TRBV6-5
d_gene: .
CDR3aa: ASSYRPDSSGNTIY

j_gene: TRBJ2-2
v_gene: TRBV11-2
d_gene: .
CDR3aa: ASSTGDWTPNTGELF

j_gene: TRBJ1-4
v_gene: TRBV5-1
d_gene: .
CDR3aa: ASSLGGHGGEKLF

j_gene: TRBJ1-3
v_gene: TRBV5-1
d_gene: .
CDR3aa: ASSLEGRASGNTIY

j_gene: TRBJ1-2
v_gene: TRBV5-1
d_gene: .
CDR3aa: ASSSYGGSYGYT

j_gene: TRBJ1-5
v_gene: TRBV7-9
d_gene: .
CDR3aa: ASSRLGQPQH

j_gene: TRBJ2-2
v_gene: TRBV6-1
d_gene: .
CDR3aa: ASSDLARNTGELF

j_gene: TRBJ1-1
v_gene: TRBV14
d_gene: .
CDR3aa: ASSQGGAAF

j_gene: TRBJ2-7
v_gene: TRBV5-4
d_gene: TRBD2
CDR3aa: ASSRAGGPEQY

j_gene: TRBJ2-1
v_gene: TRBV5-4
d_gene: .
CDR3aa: ASSLEAGQGRF

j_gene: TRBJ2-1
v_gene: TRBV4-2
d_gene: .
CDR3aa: ASSPEGDYNEQF

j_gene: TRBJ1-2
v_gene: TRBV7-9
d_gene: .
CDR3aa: ASSLIDNSYGYT

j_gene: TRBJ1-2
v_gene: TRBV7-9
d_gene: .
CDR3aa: ASSPPLQPYGYT

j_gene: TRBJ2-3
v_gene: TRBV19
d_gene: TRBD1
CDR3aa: ASSNPGQVKDTQY

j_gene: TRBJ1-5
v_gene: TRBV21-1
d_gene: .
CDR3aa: ASSSRPPYQPQH

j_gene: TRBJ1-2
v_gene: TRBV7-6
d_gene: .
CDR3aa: ASSWAGDGGYT

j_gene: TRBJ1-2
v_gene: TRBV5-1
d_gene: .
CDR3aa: ASSLEGNYGYT

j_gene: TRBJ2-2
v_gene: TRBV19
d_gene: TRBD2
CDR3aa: ASLTLRGANTGELF

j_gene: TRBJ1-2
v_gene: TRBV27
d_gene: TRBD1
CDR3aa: ASSQDRADYGYT

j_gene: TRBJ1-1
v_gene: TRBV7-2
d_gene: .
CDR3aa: ASSSQGGTEAF

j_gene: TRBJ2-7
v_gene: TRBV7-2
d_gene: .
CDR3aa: ASSSDRFDWE

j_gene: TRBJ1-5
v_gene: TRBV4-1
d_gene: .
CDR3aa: ASSNPGGALSNQPQH

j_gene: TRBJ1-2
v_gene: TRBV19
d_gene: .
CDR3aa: ATTTVGVYGYT

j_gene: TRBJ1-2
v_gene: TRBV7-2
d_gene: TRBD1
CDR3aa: ASSTGTGTATLYGYT

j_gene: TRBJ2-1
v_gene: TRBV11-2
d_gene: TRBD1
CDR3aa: ASSQDRGNEQF

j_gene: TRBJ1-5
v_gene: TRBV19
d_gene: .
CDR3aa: ASSLGRSGQPQH

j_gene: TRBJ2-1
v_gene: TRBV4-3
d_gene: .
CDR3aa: ASSQGGGVGYEQF

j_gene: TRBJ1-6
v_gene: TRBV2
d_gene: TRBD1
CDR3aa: ASSALTGGNSPLH

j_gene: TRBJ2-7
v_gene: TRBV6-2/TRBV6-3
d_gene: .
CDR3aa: ASSYSIRALKPYEQY

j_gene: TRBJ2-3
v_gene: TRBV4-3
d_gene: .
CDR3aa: ASSQMDRSTDTQY

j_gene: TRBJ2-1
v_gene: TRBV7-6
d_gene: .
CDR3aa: ASSLGTGGRDEQF

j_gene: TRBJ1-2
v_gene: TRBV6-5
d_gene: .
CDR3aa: ASSYSLSLGNGYT

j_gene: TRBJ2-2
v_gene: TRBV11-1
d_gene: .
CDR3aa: ASSLFRAENTGELF

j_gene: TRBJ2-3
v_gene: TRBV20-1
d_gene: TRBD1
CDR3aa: SASGGWDRTDTQY